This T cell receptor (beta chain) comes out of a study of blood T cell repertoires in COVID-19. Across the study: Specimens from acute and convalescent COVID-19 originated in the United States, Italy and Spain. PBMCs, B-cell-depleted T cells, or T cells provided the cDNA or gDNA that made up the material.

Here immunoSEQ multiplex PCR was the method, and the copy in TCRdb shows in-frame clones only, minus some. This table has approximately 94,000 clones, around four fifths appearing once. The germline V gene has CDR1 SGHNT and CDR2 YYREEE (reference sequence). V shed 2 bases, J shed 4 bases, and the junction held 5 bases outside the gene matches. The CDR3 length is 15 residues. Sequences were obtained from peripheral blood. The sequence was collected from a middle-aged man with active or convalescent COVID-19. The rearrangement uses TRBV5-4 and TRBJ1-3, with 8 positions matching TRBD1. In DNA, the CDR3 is TGTGCCAGCAGCTTTACAGGGGGTTCAGGAAACACCATATATTTT. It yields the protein CASSFTGGSGNTIYF.